A single sample gave rise to the 25 T cell receptor beta chains below, sequenced in a study of cytomegalovirus exposure and HLA in healthy donors (dated by TCRdb to about 2017). The library was built by means of the immunoSEQ multiplex PCR assay. For the multiplex PCR, a mixture combining 60 forward primers for TCR Vbeta segments and 13 reverse primers for TCR Jbeta segments was used. This immuneACCESS table, as held by TCRdb, lists in-frame sequences with V and J called but not all clones. Of the missing ones, under half trace to an unresolved V gene in checked studies; the others have no known cause. The sample table contains around 140,000 clones; only one count was recorded for roughly four fifths of them. The ten biggest clones cover approximately 1.8% of the sample. Sequenced input: PBMCs. All receptors derive from a female donor in good health and CMV-seropositive.

The chain combines TRBV19 with TRBJ2-2; a possible D gene is TRBD1 (7 bases). CDR3 length: 14 residues. Germline V gene data show CDR1 as LNHDA and CDR2 as SQIVND (reference sequence). Trimming shortened V by 4 bases and J by 6 bases, and 12 bases separated the two germline ends. CDR3 region: CASSTEGAPGELFF. Written as DNA, the CDR3 is TGTGCCAGTAGTACGGAGGGGGCTCCCGGGGAGCTGTTTTTT.

The rearrangement joins TRBV5-1 to TRBJ2-5; TRBD1 aligns across 7 bases. In germline, CDR1 is SGHRS, CDR2 YFSETQ. After removal of 4 bases from V and 4 bases from J, the junction contained 10 bases not matched to a gene. There are 15 residues in the CDR3. The CDR3 DNA is TGCGCCAGCAGCGCGACAGGGTTGGGGTCAGAGACCCAGTACTTC. Protein product: CASSATGLGSETQYF.

The V and J genes are TRBV7-3 and TRBJ1-1, with D maybe TRBD1 (6 bases). From germline, CDR1 is SGHTA and CDR2 FQGTGA. There are 15 residues in the CDR3. Trimming left V 5 bases short and J 5 bases short, with 18 bases between. CDR3: CASSALGQFSTEAFF. The CDR3 nucleotides read TGTGCCAGCAGCGCGCTAGGACAGTTCTCGACTGAAGCTTTCTTT.

The CDR3 DNA follows: TGTGCCAGTAGTCAAGCAGCCCAGGGCCTTAATTCACCCCTCCACTTT. Translated: CASSQAAQGLNSPLHF. The chain employs TRBV19 and TRBJ1-6, with D possibly matching TRBD1 (5 bases). Germline V CDR1 and CDR2: LNHDA, SQIVND (reference sequence). The germline V and J ends were trimmed by 5 bases and 6 bases, with 17 bases remaining between them. The CDR3 contains 16 residues.

The chain uses TRBV2 and TRBJ2-1, with D perhaps TRBD2 (6 bases). Trimming removed 3 bases from V and 5 bases from J, with 11 bases in between. Germline V gene lookup returns CDR1 SNHLY and CDR2 FYNNEI. This CDR3 is built from 14 residues. CDR3 nucleotides: TGTGCCAGCAGTGATGAAGGGACTCACAATGAGCAGTTCTTC. It codes for CASSDEGTHNEQFF.

In this sample, this clone turned up once. The J gene is TRBJ2-3, the V gene TRBV7-9, with 7 positions matching TRBD2. V shed 7 bases, J shed 7 bases, and the junction held 11 bases outside the gene matches. Looked up from germline, CDR1 is SEHNR and CDR2 is FQNEAQ (reference sequence). The CDR3 spans 14 residues. The chain's CDR3 is CASTRGGGPYTQYF. CDR3 bases: TGTGCCAGCACCCGGGGCGGGGGACCGTATACGCAGTATTTT.

This chain joins TRBV4-1 and TRBJ2-5, with TRBD2 identical over 9 bases. The CDR3 length is 17 residues. Germline values: CDR1 MGHRA, CDR2 YSYEKL. Trimming took 1 base from V and 5 from J; bases not matched to a gene: 11. The CDR3 spells CASSQATGLAGRETQYF. For the CDR3, the DNA is TGCGCCAGCAGCCAAGCCACGGGACTAGCAGGCCGGGAGACCCAGTACTTC.

With regard to this clone: The junction shows a germline mismatch at one end, possibly a read error. The chain recombines TRBV7-9 with TRBJ2-3, with 8 nucleotides matching TRBD2. The length of the CDR3 is 15 residues. The germline V gene has CDR1 SEHNR and CDR2 FQNEAQ (reference sequence). The CDR3 DNA is TGTTCCAGCAGCCCACAAGCGGGAGATGGAGATACGCAGTATTTT. Its translation: CSSSPQAGDGDTQYF.

This chain uses TRBV6-1 with TRBJ2-5; tentatively, D is TRBD1 (5 bases). Germline CDR1 is MNHNS and CDR2 is SASEGT. The CDR3 length is 15 residues. V lost 2 bases to trimming and J lost 2 bases, with 12 bases between them. CDR3 in DNA: TGTGCCAGCAGTGAAATGATAGGGGTACAAGAGACCCAGTACTTC. Protein sequence: CASSEMIGVQETQYF.

V usage is TRBV4-2 and J usage is TRBJ2-1; 11 bases are a match to TRBD2. This CDR3 is built from 16 residues. Germline assignment: CDR1 LGHNA and CDR2 YNFKEQ. Trimming at V came to 3 bases and at J to 10 bases, leaving 11 bases not matched to a gene. The CDR3 is CASSQGTSGGFGEQFF. In DNA, the CDR3 is TGTGCCAGCAGCCAGGGGACTAGCGGCGGGTTTGGGGAGCAGTTCTTC.

The chain links TRBV30 to TRBJ2-7; 7 positions agree with TRBD1. The CDR3 is 13 residues long. Germline CDR1 is GTSNPN and CDR2 is SVGIG (reference sequence). The V and J ends lost 5 bases and 3 bases, in that order; junction bases with no gene match: 7. Here the CDR3 reads CAWPLRDSYEQYF. The CDR3 DNA reads as TGTGCCTGGCCGTTAAGGGACAGCTACGAGCAGTACTTC.

The rearrangement links TRBV7-9 to TRBJ2-2, with 7 positions matching TRBD1. Germline V gives CDR1 SEHNR, CDR2 FQNEAQ (reference sequence). Trimming cost V 7 bases and J 1 base; bases outside gene matches: 3. There are 14 residues in the CDR3. The CDR3 loop reads CASMGDRNTGELFF. The CDR3 DNA reads TGTGCCAGCATGGGGGACAGGAACACCGGGGAGCTGTTTTTT. Complete variable domain (other parts from reference TRBV7-9 and TRBJ2-2): DTGVSQNPRHKITKRGQNVTFRCDPISEHNRLYWYRQTLGQGPEFLTYFQNEAQLEKSRLLSDRFSAERPKGSFSTLEIQRTEQGDSAMYLCASMGDRNTGELFFGEGSRLTVL.

The chain joins TRBV19 to TRBJ1-6, with 8 positions matching TRBD1. Germline CDR1 reads LNHDA; CDR2 reads SQIVND (reference sequence). The CDR3 has 13 amino acids. V dropped 4 bases and J dropped 13; count of bases not matched to a gene: 6. The CDR3 reads CASSTTGGRPLHF. The CDR3 DNA is TGTGCCAGTAGTACAACAGGGGGTCGGCCCCTCCACTTT.

The V and J genes are TRBV6-1 and TRBJ1-2; no firm D call. The V gene lost 2 bases and the J gene lost 7 bases, with 11 bases spanning the gap. Germline values: CDR1 MNHNS, CDR2 SASEGT. The CDR3 length is 13 residues. CDR3 nucleotide sequence: TGTGCCAGCAGTGAAACCCGGGGTTTTGGCTACACCTTC. Translated: CASSETRGFGYTF.

The genes are TRBV6-6 and TRBJ1-1, with 7 bases aligning to TRBD1. V gave up 2 bases and J gave up 0 bases; unmatched junction bases: 6. The length of the CDR3 is 16 residues. Germline assignment: CDR1 MNHNY and CDR2 SVGAGI (reference sequence). CDR3 region: CASSYPRDSLNTEAFF. The DNA for the CDR3 is TGTGCCAGCAGTTACCCTAGGGACAGTCTGAACACTGAAGCTTTCTTT.

The chain carries TRBV6-5 and TRBJ1-1; a weak D match, TRBD1 (5 bases). The CDR3 sequence is 15 residues long. In germline, CDR1 is MNHEY, CDR2 SVGAGI. The germline V and J ends were trimmed by 7 bases and 0 bases, with 15 bases remaining between them. The chain's CDR3 is CASTPSRAMNTEAFF. In DNA form, the CDR3 reads TGTGCCAGCACCCCATCCAGGGCTATGAACACTGAAGCTTTCTTT.

CDR3: CASTSWAGNTEAFF. CDR3 DNA: TGTGCCAGCACTTCTTGGGCAGGCAACACTGAAGCTTTCTTT. The rearrangement uses TRBV6-1 and TRBJ1-1; the D is unclear. The CDR3 extends over 14 amino acids. Germline values: CDR1 MNHNS, CDR2 SASEGT. The V and J ends lost 7 bases and 2 bases respectively, with 14 bases between them.

This clone was observed a few times. V usage is TRBV6-5 and J usage is TRBJ1-5; TRBD1 aligns across 7 bases. The CDR3 contains 15 residues. Germline trimming cut 2 bases from V and 4 bases from J; bases unmatched to any gene: 5. Germline V lookup: CDR1 MNHEY, CDR2 SVGAGI. CDR3: CASSYGGGPNQPQHF. Here the CDR3 DNA reads TGTGCCAGCAGTTACGGAGGGGGCCCGAATCAGCCCCAGCATTTT.

This clone was found a few times. The chain combines TRBV6-5 with TRBJ1-2; TRBD1 matches 9 bases. The CDR3 consists of 15 residues. CDR1 and CDR2 (germline): MNHEY, SVGAGI. With V trimmed by 2 bases and J by 4 bases, 5 bases remained unmatched. CDR3 region: CASSYGDRDGYGYTF. CDR3 coding DNA: TGTGCCAGCAGTTACGGGGACAGGGACGGCTATGGCTACACCTTC.

J is TRBJ2-2 and V is TRBV5-1; perhaps TRBD2 as D (5 bases). CDR1 and CDR2 (germline): SGHRS, YFSETQ. The CDR3 totals 17 residues. Deletions cut 4 bases from V and 1 base from J, with 17 bases between. This CDR3 reads CASSHVGRRMNTGELFF. CDR3 nucleotide sequence: TGCGCCAGCAGCCATGTAGGCCGGAGGATGAACACCGGGGAGCTGTTTTTT.

The rearrangement links TRBV6-1 to TRBJ2-4; 7 bases map to TRBD1. The J segment lost 0 bases and the V segment lost 0 bases, leaving 5 bases of the junction unmatched. This CDR3 is built from 17 residues. Germline values: CDR1 MNHNS, CDR2 SASEGT. The CDR3 nucleotides are TGTGCCAGCAGTGAAGCGACAGGGAGCCTAGCCAAAAACATTCAGTACTTC. The encoded protein is CASSEATGSLAKNIQYF.

The chain combines TRBV19 with TRBJ2-5; TRBD1 is a possible D gene (5 bases). V lost 7 bases, J lost 6 bases, and 18 bases lay in between. The CDR3 is made up of 14 amino acids. Looked up from germline, CDR1 is LNHDA and CDR2 is SQIVND (reference sequence). The CDR3 region has the DNA TGTGCCAGTACATCTGGGCAGGGCGTACAGACCCAGTACTTC. Its translation is CASTSGQGVQTQYF. The variable domain in full, with the rest retrieved from reference TRBV19 and TRBJ2-5, is DGGITQSPKYLFRKEGQNVTLSCEQNLNHDAMYWYRQDPGQGLRLIYYSQIVNDFQKGDIAEGYSVSREKKESFPLTVTSAQKNPTAFYLCASTSGQGVQTQYFGPGTRLLVL.

The chain recombines TRBV2 with TRBJ1-5, with TRBD1 identical over 11 bases. Germline V gene data show CDR1 as SNHLY and CDR2 as FYNNEI. CDR3 length: 15 amino acids. Trimming cost V 6 bases and J 6 bases; bases outside gene matches: 7. In nucleotides, the CDR3 is TGTGCCAGCAGGGGGGGACAGGGGGGAGTTCAGCCCCAGCATTTT. It codes for CASRGGQGGVQPQHF.

The chain is built from TRBV6-5 and TRBJ1-1; D may be TRBD1 (5 bases). The CDR3 covers 15 residues. The germline V and J ends were trimmed by 6 bases and 0 bases, with 14 bases remaining between them. Germline-derived CDR1 and CDR2 are MNHEY and SVGAGI. This CDR3 reads CASSPTAGMNTEAFF. In nucleotides, the CDR3 is TGTGCCAGCAGCCCTACGGCAGGGATGAACACTGAAGCTTTCTTT.

This clone was counted only a few times. This chain joins TRBV13 and TRBJ2-1; 13 bases map to TRBD2. The V and J ends lost 2 bases and 9 bases, in that order; junction bases with no gene match: 10. The CDR3 loop spans 17 amino acids. Germline V gene sequence: CDR1 PRHDT, CDR2 FYEKMQ (reference sequence). The CDR3 protein is CASSLPLGLAGTGEQFF. For the CDR3, the DNA is TGTGCCAGCAGCTTACCCCTGGGACTAGCGGGAACGGGTGAGCAGTTCTTC.